Sequencing of this T cell receptor (beta chain) was carried out in a study of cytomegalovirus exposure and HLA in healthy donors. Study-wide background: Some 77 million unique TCRs from HLA-typed donors were held in an early release of data.

With respect to this clone: Its antigen is as yet unknown.

Participants comprised healthy donors of bone marrow. General study points: A previous analysis found most TCR beta V segments productive roughly 90% or roughly 30% of the time. Later examination showed HLA-associated TCR beta chains had greater clonal expansion than equally common others.

Researchers ran the PCR with 60 Vbeta and 13 Jbeta primers. Using immunoSEQ multiplex PCR, the repertoire was profiled, and TCRdb retains in-frame clones only, with some absent. The repertoire has roughly 150,000 clones, approximately 80% of them found once; the top ten carry around 15%. Deletions cut 3 bases from V and 9 bases from J, with 6 bases between. The CDR3 covers 11 residues. Germline V gene data show CDR1 as SGHDN and CDR2 as FVKESK. This chain links TRBV14 with TRBJ1-3, with D unresolved. Sequencing was done on a sample of PBMCs. The receptor was derived from a woman in her forties in good health and CMV-seronegative. The CDR3 region is CASSHEFTIYF. CDR3 nucleotides: TGTGCCAGCAGCCACGAGTTCACCATATATTTT.